The 10 T cell receptor beta chains below all came from one sample that was sequenced in a study of blood T cell repertoires in COVID-19. TCRdb's copy holds only in-frame clones and misses some; the assay was immunoSEQ multiplex PCR. The table has 80,000 to 100,000 clones, roughly 80% seen once. Material: peripheral blood. These receptors all come from a woman in her seventies with acute or convalescent COVID-19.

V usage is TRBV13 and J usage is TRBJ2-7; D is ambiguous. Germline loops: CDR1 PRHDT, CDR2 FYEKMQ (reference sequence). This CDR3 is 13 amino acids long. The germline V and J ends were trimmed by 7 bases and 1 base, with 11 bases remaining between them. This CDR3 reads CASTQVPSYEQYF. Here the CDR3 DNA reads TGTGCCAGCACCCAGGTACCTTCCTACGAGCAGTACTTC.

This chain connects TRBV7-9 to TRBJ2-5, with TRBD1 matching 12 bases. This CDR3 region has 15 residues. Germline V gene sequence: CDR1 SEHNR, CDR2 FQNEAQ (reference sequence). Trimming removed 5 bases from V and 5 bases from J; junction bases left unmatched: 6. The CDR3 region is CASSPGQGARETQYF. The CDR3 nucleotides read TGTGCCAGCAGCCCGGGACAGGGGGCGCGTGAGACCCAGTACTTC.

The sample holds a few counts of this clone. The gene calls are TRBV28 and TRBJ1-5; D remains unclear. The CDR3 is 14 residues long. V dropped 8 bases and J dropped 2 bases, with 13 bases sitting between them. CDR1 is MDHEN and CDR2 is SYDVKM in the germline V gene. The CDR3 region is CASAVSQGNQPQHF. The CDR3, as DNA: TGTGCCAGCGCGGTGTCTCAAGGCAATCAGCCCCAGCATTTT.

The rearrangement uses TRBV6-2 or TRBV6-3 and TRBJ2-7, with D perhaps matching TRBD1 (5 bases). With 1 base removed from V and 6 bases from J, the gap between germline ends came to 7 bases. This CDR3 region has 12 residues. The germline V gene has CDR1 MNHEY and CDR2 SVGEGT. This chain's CDR3 is CASSYWGGEQYF. The CDR3, as DNA: TGTGCCAGCAGTTACTGGGGCGGCGAGCAGTACTTC.

The gene calls are TRBV2 and TRBJ1-2; D ambiguous. The CDR3 spans 13 residues. Germline values: CDR1 SNHLY, CDR2 FYNNEI. The V and J ends lost 6 bases and 0 bases respectively, with 8 bases between them. Written as DNA, the CDR3 is TGTGCCAGCAGCGGTTTAGCTAACTATGGCTACACCTTC. It is translated as CASSGLANYGYTF.

V and J are TRBV7-8 and TRBJ2-7, with 8 bases that match TRBD2. V shed 1 base, J shed 2 bases, and the junction held 4 bases outside the gene matches. The CDR3 has 15 amino acids. From germline, CDR1 is SGHVS and CDR2 FQNEAQ. The CDR3 nucleotides are TGTGCCAGCAGCTTAGTCGGGGGGGGTCCCTACGAGCAGTACTTC. Amino acid sequence: CASSLVGGGPYEQYF.

V gene TRBV10-1 combines with J gene TRBJ1-1, with 8 bases that match TRBD1. This CDR3 spans 16 amino acids. Germline trimming cut 6 bases from V and 3 bases from J; bases unmatched to any gene: 12. Germline loops: CDR1 WNHNN, CDR2 SYGVQD (reference sequence). The DNA of the CDR3 is TGCGCCAGCAGCGATCAGGGGGCCCGTAGGGACACTGAAGCTTTCTTT. Translated: CASSDQGARRDTEAFF.

In nucleotides, the CDR3 is TGTGCCAGCAGCTTAGGAAGTAGCGGGGGCCCCCAGTACTTC. Translation gives CASSLGSSGGPQYF. The rearrangement joins TRBV7-8 to TRBJ2-5, with TRBD2 matching over 9 bases. Germline V gene sequence: CDR1 SGHVS, CDR2 FQNEAQ. The V segment lost 1 base and the J segment 9 bases; nucleotides outside the gene matches: 6. CDR3 size: 14 residues.

The CDR3 DNA follows: TGTGCCAGTTCAACAGGGAGATTCTACGAGCAGTACTTC. Its protein is CASSTGRFYEQYF. This sequence joins TRBV12-3 or TRBV12-4 and TRBJ2-7; the D gene is possibly TRBD1 (6 bases). CDR3 length: 13 amino acids. Trimming left V 9 bases short and J 3 bases short, with 15 bases between.

The chain uses TRBV9 and TRBJ2-1, with TRBD2 matching 13 bases. This CDR3 is 16 amino acids long. Germline-derived CDR1 and CDR2 are SGDLS and YYNGEE. Germline trimming cut 0 bases from V and 4 bases from J; bases unmatched to any gene: 1. As DNA, the CDR3 is TGTGCCAGCAGCGTAGGGGGACTAGCGGGGTACAATGAGCAGTTCTTC. Translating gives CASSVGGLAGYNEQFF. Drawing the rest from reference TRBV9 and TRBJ2-1, the complete variable domain is DSGVTQTPKHLITATGQRVTLRCSPRSGDLSVYWYQQSLDQGLQFLIQYYNGEERAKGNILERFSAQQFPDLHSELNLSSLELGDSALYFCASSVGGLAGYNEQFFGPGTRLTVL.